Below are 4 T cell receptor beta chains sequenced from a single sample in a study of cytomegalovirus exposure and HLA in healthy donors. The PCR contained 60 Vbeta and 13 Jbeta primers. The protocol was immunoSEQ multiplex PCR, while the TCRdb copy is restricted to in-frame clones and leaves out a portion. The data show just over 200,000 clones, around four fifths seen once. Sequenced sample: PBMCs. The receptors shown here come from a woman between 40 and 50 years old in good health and CMV-seronegative.

The V and J genes are TRBV9 and TRBJ2-3; TRBD2 agrees at 9 bases. CDR1 is SGDLS and CDR2 is YYNGEE in the germline V gene. V lost 0 bases, J lost 2 bases, and 4 bases stayed unmatched. The CDR3 runs to 16 residues. The CDR3 spells CASSVGAGGYTDTQYF. The CDR3 DNA follows: TGTGCCAGCAGCGTAGGCGCGGGAGGGTACACAGATACGCAGTATTTT.

V and J are TRBV5-1 and TRBJ2-7; 7 bases agree with TRBD2. Per germline, CDR1 SGHRS and CDR2 YFSETQ. This CDR3 spans 15 amino acids. The V segment lost 6 bases and the J segment 2 bases; nucleotides outside the gene matches: 11. The CDR3 spells CASTGELAAPYEQYF. The CDR3 nucleotides read TGCGCCAGCACCGGGGAGCTAGCGGCCCCCTACGAGCAGTACTTC.

This clone was detected only once. The V gene is TRBV4-1, the J gene TRBJ2-1, with TRBD1 identical over 9 bases. The V gene end was trimmed by 2 bases and the J gene end by 5 bases; junction bases not matched to a gene: 4. Germline V gene data show CDR1 as MGHRA and CDR2 as YSYEKL. The length of the CDR3 is 15 residues. CDR3 nucleotides: TGCGCCAGCAGCCAATCGGGACAGGGTGACAATGAGCAGTTCTTC. Amino acids: CASSQSGQGDNEQFF.

The chain recombines TRBV29-1 with TRBJ1-2, with D possibly being TRBD1 (5 bases). Germline-derived CDR1 and CDR2 are SQVTM and ANQGSEA. The CDR3 length is 13 residues. Trimming cost V 7 bases and J 5 bases, with 17 bases left between them. The CDR3 region is CSATTQGGYGYTF. The CDR3 nucleotides are TGCAGCGCCACCACCCAGGGTGGGTATGGCTACACCTTC.